Given below is one T cell receptor (beta chain) in context. A quantity of roughly 0.5 to 1 ug RNA underwent reverse transcription using random hexamers. Amplification of TCR beta CDR3 spanned 54 Vbeta and 13 Jbeta via immunoSEQ multiplex PCR. Via MiXCR, TCRdb re-called the immunoSEQ multiplex PCR reads, giving one row per CDR3 protein. The sample lists about 210,000 distinct CDR3 sequences; 95% were seen once. This entry belongs to a study of CD8 T cells in Susac syndrome. CDR1 and CDR2 from the germline V gene are LNHDA and SQIVND (reference sequence). The V and J ends lost 5 bases and 5 bases, in that order; junction bases with no gene match: 11. The CDR3 extends over 16 amino acids.

This TCR was recovered from a human donor with multiple sclerosis. The specimen sequenced was CD4+ T cells from PBMCs. This rearrangement joins TRBV19 to TRBJ2-5; TRBD1 matches at 10 bases. The CDR3 sequence: CASSPRQGAIGETQYF. CDR3 nucleotides: TGTGCCAGTAGTCCCAGACAGGGGGCTATCGGGGAGACCCAGTACTTC.